This T cell receptor beta chain is drawn from a study of blood T cell repertoires in COVID-19. Study summary: PBMCs, B-cell-depleted T cells, or T cells were the source of the cDNA or gDNA that made up the material.

Authors' data handling: Nucleated cell counts were estimated from reference gene primer amplification. Clones were sequenced by immunoSEQ multiplex PCR, and TCRdb holds only the in-frame ones, with some missing. V, J and clone size derive from that table, while D and trimming were established from the DNA sequence. The sample has 90,000 to 110,000 clones; roughly 81% are singletons. CDR3 length: 15 residues. J was trimmed by 7 bases and V by 2 bases; bases with no gene match: 7. Germline CDR1 reads KGHSH; CDR2 reads LQKENI. Sequencing was performed on peripheral blood. This clonotype was sampled from a woman aged 70-85 years with acute or convalescent COVID-19. The chain combines TRBV18 with TRBJ2-1; TRBD2 matches 8 bases. The CDR3 coding sequence is TGTGCCAGCTCACCAATCCGGGAGGGCCAAAATGAGCAGTTCTTC. Translating gives CASSPIREGQNEQFF.